The text below deals with one T cell receptor (beta chain). The antigen is not known. Excluded were patients having autoimmune disease history or systemic immunosuppression. This entry comes from a study of OX40 agonist ivuxolimab in advanced cancers. Turning to the study itself: In three patients, partial responses were observed, one with hepatocellular carcinoma and two with cutaneous melanoma. General observations from the study: On average, a greater number of expanded clones characterised CD8+ T cells relative to CD4+. Doses of 0.1 to 3.0 mg/kg were accompanied by clonal expansion of CD4+ and CD8+ blood T cells by week 6.

Libraries were prepared by immunoSEQ multiplex PCR; TCRdb keeps only in-frame clonotypes and omits some of them. The repertoire holds 55,000 to 65,000 clones, more than 70% seen once, with 1% in the top ten. V dropped 4 bases and J dropped 7 bases, with 24 bases sitting between them. Germline CDR1 is SGHRS and CDR2 is YFSETQ. The CDR3 loop spans 16 amino acids. This receptor was obtained from an adult with an advanced solid tumor such as melanoma, head and neck, liver or kidney cancer. The chain combines TRBV5-1 with TRBJ2-7; D is perhaps TRBD1 or TRBD2 (5 bases each). This material consisted of CD4+ or CD8+ T cells sorted from blood, taken in a trial of the OX40 agonist ivuxolimab. CDR3 DNA sequence: TGCGCCAGCAGCAATGGACCGGGACCGCGTCTGTCGGAGCAGTACTTC. This translates into CASSNGPGPRLSEQYF.